These T cell receptor beta chains were read from a single sample in a study of blood T cell repertoires in COVID-19. Clones were sequenced by immunoSEQ multiplex PCR, and TCRdb holds only the in-frame ones, with some missing. The sample lists about 210,000 clones, 81% occurring once. Sequences were obtained from PBMCs or T cells enriched from blood (not recorded which). These receptors were obtained from a woman aged 50 to 65 with acute COVID-19. Each CDR3 is given with its conserved first and last residue. The order of the fields is D gene, clone size, V gene, J gene, CDR3 DNA, CDR3 protein. The D gene is left open where the match is weak. Size values are once, few and many counts, or a class for expanded clones, and some rows have none.

>NA|NA|TRBV2|TRBJ2-7
TGTGCCAGCGCTCGCGGGTCCGGCTCCTACGAGCAGTACTTC
CASARGSGSYEQYF
>NA|NA|TRBV24-1|TRBJ1-5
TGTGCCACCAGTGACAATACAGGGAGCAATCAGCCCCAGCATTTT
CATSDNTGSNQPQHF
>NA|NA|TRBV25-1|TRBJ1-5
TGTGCCAGCAGCTACACTGATAGCGGGTCCCAGCATTTT
CASSYTDSGSQHF
>NA|NA|TRBV12-5|TRBJ1-1
TGTGCTAGTGGTCTAGGGACAACCGCGGGCACTGAAGCTTTCTTT
CASGLGTTAGTEAFF
>NA|NA|TRBV6-2/TRBV6-3|TRBJ2-3
TGTGCCAGCAGCGGCGAACTAGGTAGGGCAGATACGCAGTATTTT
CASSGELGRADTQYF
>TRBD1|NA|TRBV19|TRBJ1-5
TGTGCCAGTAGTATCGGACAGGGATATCAGGAAAAGCATTTT
CASSIGQGYQEKHF
>NA|NA|TRBV28|TRBJ1-2
TGTGCCAGCAGCGCACCGCTCGAGGGCTACACCTTC
CASSAPLEGYTF
>TRBD1|NA|TRBV6-4|TRBJ2-7
TGTGCCAGGGGGACAGGGGTAAACGAGCAGTACTTC
CARGTGVNEQYF
>TRBD2|NA|TRBV20-1|TRBJ2-7
TGCAGTGCTAGTGGGCTAGCGGGAGGGCGGCCCTACGAGCAGTACTTC
CSASGLAGGRPYEQYF
>NA|few|TRBV28|TRBJ2-2
TGTGCCAGCAGTTCCCCTGGCGGGCGGACCGGGGAGCTGTTTTTT
CASSSPGGRTGELFF
>NA|NA|TRBV3-1/TRBV3-2|TRBJ2-5
TGTGCCAGCAGCCAAGATAGGCTAGCCGGGGGAGTCCAAGAGACCCAGTACTTC
CASSQDRLAGGVQETQYF
>NA|NA|TRBV7-8|TRBJ1-5
TGTGCCAGCAGCTTAGAATCCGCACTATACAATCAGCCCCAGCATTTT
CASSLESALYNQPQHF
>NA|few|TRBV29-1|TRBJ2-1
TGCAGCGTTGATGGCCAAGACTACAATGAGCAGTTCTTC
CSVDGQDYNEQFF
>TRBD2|NA|TRBV5-1|TRBJ2-1
TGCGCCAGCAGCTCAAGGACTAGCGGGGGGTCTCACAATGAGCAGTTCTTC
CASSSRTSGGSHNEQFF
>TRBD1|NA|TRBV7-7|TRBJ2-1
TGTGCCAGCAGCCCCGGGACAGCTTCTAATGAGCAGTTCTTC
CASSPGTASNEQFF
>NA|once|TRBV11-1|TRBJ2-5
TGTGCCAGCAGCCCGGAGAGCAGGGTTTCGGCGACCCAGTACTTC
CASSPESRVSATQYF
>TRBD2|NA|TRBV5-4|TRBJ2-1
TGTGCCAGCAGCTTTATAGCGGGAGTGTGGCATGAGCAGTTCTTC
CASSFIAGVWHEQFF
>NA|once|TRBV19|TRBJ2-5
TGTGCCAGCCAAGCTAAACAGGGCCGGGAGGTGACCCAGTACTTC
CASQAKQGREVTQYF
>NA|NA|TRBV7-2|TRBJ1-4
TGTGCCAGCAGCGCTTTGGTGAGAGAAAAACTGTTTTTT
CASSALVREKLFF
>TRBD1|NA|TRBV15|TRBJ1-6
TGTGCCACCAGCAGAGGACAGGGAAGTTCACCCCTCCACTTT
CATSRGQGSSPLHF
>NA|few|TRBV3-1/TRBV3-2|TRBJ1-1
TGTGCCAGCAGCCAGTCCACCAGGGGAACTGAAGCTTTCTTT
CASSQSTRGTEAFF
>NA|NA|TRBV14|TRBJ1-2
TGTGCCAGCAGCCAAGATCGGAGACTCCTTCCCTCAGGCTACACCTTC
CASSQDRRLLPSGYTF
>TRBD1|NA|TRBV18|TRBJ1-3
TGTGCCAGCTCACGAGATCAGGGGGAATACACCATATATTTT
CASSRDQGEYTIYF
>TRBD2|NA|TRBV4-3|TRBJ2-3
TGCGCCAGCAGCCAAGACCTAGCGGGAGGGTCAGATACGCAGTATTTT
CASSQDLAGGSDTQYF
>NA|NA|TRBV2|TRBJ1-2
TGTGCCAGCAGTGAAGCGCTTGGGGCAGGCCAAAGGGGCTACACCTTC
CASSEALGAGQRGYTF
>NA|NA|TRBV12-5|TRBJ2-7
TGTGCTAGTGGTTTGGTACTTGCAGGGGCCTACGAGCAGTACTTC
CASGLVLAGAYEQYF
>NA|once|TRBV6-5|TRBJ1-2
TGTGCCAGCAGTTACTCGCCCAGTACTAACTATGGCTACACCTTC
CASSYSPSTNYGYTF
>NA|NA|TRBV5-6|TRBJ1-2
TGTGCCAGCAGCCGCGGGTATGGCTACACCTTC
CASSRGYGYTF
>TRBD1|NA|TRBV2|TRBJ2-3
TGTGCCAGCGGGCGACAGGGCGGAGATACGCAGTATTTT
CASGRQGGDTQYF
>NA|NA|TRBV19|TRBJ2-7
TGTGCCAGTAGGAGGGGGGGGACCCAGCCCTACGAGCAGTACTTC
CASRRGGTQPYEQYF
>TRBD2|few|TRBV7-9|TRBJ2-5
TGTGCCAGCAGCCCTAGGGGACTAGCGGGAAGAGAGACCCAGTACTTC
CASSPRGLAGRETQYF
>NA|NA|TRBV6-6|TRBJ1-2
TGTGCCAGCAGAAACGGGATAAACTATGGCTACACCTTC
CASRNGINYGYTF
>NA|NA|TRBV30|TRBJ2-1
TGTGCCTGGAGTTCAGGGCTTCCCAATGAGCAGTTCTTC
CAWSSGLPNEQFF
>TRBD1|once|TRBV15|TRBJ2-5
TGTGCCACCAGCTCTGAGGACAGGCAGACCCAGTACTTC
CATSSEDRQTQYF
>TRBD1|NA|TRBV3-1/TRBV3-2|TRBJ1-2
TGTGCCAGCAGCCCGGGACAGTCGAGCCTTTATGGCTACACCTTC
CASSPGQSSLYGYTF
>NA|NA|TRBV28|TRBJ2-7
TGTGCCAGCAGTTTACCCGCAGTTGGCAACGAGCAGTACTTC
CASSLPAVGNEQYF
>TRBD1|NA|TRBV7-9|TRBJ1-5
TGTGCCAGCAGCTTAGCGGCAGGGGGCATTGGTCAGCCCCAGCATTTT
CASSLAAGGIGQPQHF
>TRBD1|NA|TRBV11-3|TRBJ1-1
TGTGCCAGCAGCTTAGTGAGCCGGACAGGGGCAGCTTTCTTT
CASSLVSRTGAAFF
>TRBD1|NA|TRBV29-1|TRBJ2-7
TGCAGCGTTCGGGGGACAGGATCGAACGAGCAGTACTTC
CSVRGTGSNEQYF
>TRBD1|NA|TRBV18|TRBJ2-5
TGTGCCAGCTCAGACAGGGCGTCCTGGTCCCGGAACCAAGAGACCCAGTACTTC
CASSDRASWSRNQETQYF
>NA|NA|TRBV19|TRBJ1-2
TGTGCCAGTAGTATAGGTCGGACAGACTATGGCTACACCTTC
CASSIGRTDYGYTF
>TRBD2|few|TRBV3-1/TRBV3-2|TRBJ2-1
TGTGCCAGCAGCCCCCGGTCTAGCGGATCCTACAATGAGCAGTTCTTC
CASSPRSSGSYNEQFF
>NA|NA|TRBV7-8|TRBJ1-1
TGTGCCAGCAGCTTCCCGACAGCGATGAACACTGAAGCTTTCTTT
CASSFPTAMNTEAFF
>NA|NA|TRBV25-1|TRBJ2-7
TGTGCCAGCAGACAGGCCGGCGGCGAGCAGTACTTC
CASRQAGGEQYF
>NA|NA|TRBV14|TRBJ2-5
TGTGCCAGCAACCCCGGGGGTTCGGAGACCCAGTACTTC
CASNPGGSETQYF
>NA|NA|TRBV18|TRBJ1-5
TGTGCCAGCTCACGCGACAGAAACAATCAGCCCCAGCATTTT
CASSRDRNNQPQHF